This T cell receptor (beta chain) was profiled in a study of spatial heterogeneity in lung cancer. Time point denoted: sample taken at primary tumor resection. Sequencing of whole RNA from tumor, nontumor lung or frozen PBMC involved no sorting. Each TCR cDNA molecule carried a unique molecular identifier. MiXCR, applied by TCRdb to the 5' RACE reads, yields one record per CDR3 protein. Altogether 35,000 to 45,000 distinct CDR3 sequences are present, around 5% being singletons, with the ten largest covering roughly 25%. This clonotype appeared a few times. Its specificity is unknown. Regarding the study as a whole: Tumor TCRs that were ubiquitous and expanded showed up in blood more at resection than follow-up.

V shed 5 bases and J 9 bases; nucleotides not matched to a gene: 8. This CDR3 has 13 amino acids. In germline, CDR1 is SGHVS, CDR2 FQNEAQ. The sequencing here drew on PBMCs, taken at surgery. The source of this sequence is a female donor with early-stage non-small cell lung cancer. The chain joins TRBV7-8 to TRBJ2-7; 9 bases map to TRBD1. The CDR3 sequence: CASSRDRESGQYF. CDR3 DNA: TGTGCCAGCAGCCGGGACAGGGAATCCGGGCAGTACTTC.